This TCR beta chain was sequenced in a study of cytomegalovirus exposure and HLA in healthy donors. Comments on this clone: Its antigen is unknown.

In the PCR, 60 Vbeta and 13 Jbeta primers were used. Authors' analysis steps: Around 10 million shared chains were among tens of millions of unique TCR beta chains counted in a later analysis. Profiled with immunoSEQ multiplex PCR; TCRdb holds only in-frame clones, not every one. V and J calls and clone size are those listed in that table; D and trimming were worked out from the DNA. The sample contains around 150,000 clones, roughly 80% of which appear only once. CDR1 and CDR2 from the germline V gene are SEHNR and FQNEAQ (reference sequence). Trimming pared 3 bases from V and 10 bases from J, leaving 7 bases between. The CDR3 sequence is 11 residues long. Study-wide points: Previous analysis showed most TCR beta V segments were productive about 87% or about 30% of the time. Presence/absence analyses assumed roughly uniform sequencing depth across donors. Later analysis demonstrated an association between a missense DCLRE1C variant and TCR beta V- and J-gene trimming.

This TCR derives from a male donor in good health and CMV-seronegative. Sequencing was carried out using PBMCs. V and J are TRBV7-9 and TRBJ2-1; D may be TRBD1 (6 bases). CDR3 coding DNA: TGTGCCAGCAGCTTGGGGGCCGAGCAGTTCTTC. This encodes CASSLGAEQFF. The full variable domain, completed using reference TRBV7-9 and TRBJ2-1, is DTGVSQNPRHKITKRGQNVTFRCDPISEHNRLYWYRQTLGQGPEFLTYFQNEAQLEKSRLLSDRFSAERPKGSFSTLEIQRTEQGDSAMYLCASSLGAEQFFGPGTRLTVL.